The T cell receptor (beta chain) under discussion was sequenced for a study of CD8 T cells in ankylosing spondylitis. This clonotype was seen only a few times. The antigen remains undetermined. Trimming pared 6 bases from V and 2 bases from J, leaving 11 bases between. In germline, CDR1 is DFQATT, CDR2 SNEGSKA (reference sequence). The CDR3 spans 12 residues. TCRdb itself ran the 5' RACE reads through MiXCR, one entry per CDR3 protein. The sample shows about 150,000 distinct CDR3 sequences, about a third of them seen only once. Study results and limitations: Prior work had noted some motif variants in reactive arthritis blood and synovial fluid. Disease-associated clonotypes exhibited CD8+ identity and were relatively infrequent in peripheral blood. Disease-associated clones were reportedly significantly overrepresented in matched ankylosing spondylitis synovial fluid. Among TCR beta sequences, a motif of several highly homologous variants appeared characteristic of ankylosing spondylitis blood.

This sequence originates from a male donor with ankylosing spondylitis. The V and J genes are TRBV20-1 and TRBJ2-7; D may be TRBD1 (5 bases). The specimen sequenced was synovial fluid, either unsorted or a sorted T cell fraction (not recorded which). CDR3 in amino acids: CSALTETYEQYF. CDR3 bases: TGCAGTGCCCTGACAGAGACCTACGAGCAGTACTTC.